This T cell receptor beta chain was sequenced in a study of T cell responses to AZD1222 COVID-19 vaccine. The repertoire was sequenced with immunoSEQ multiplex PCR; TCRdb's copy has only in-frame clones and lacks some. This sample has around 120,000 clones, with around 92% found just once. There are 13 residues in the CDR3. V was trimmed by 8 bases and J by 3 bases, leaving 13 bases between them. Germline CDR1 reads SNHLY; CDR2 reads FYNNEI. This clonotype was sampled from an adult in good health. J is TRBJ1-2 and V is TRBV2; no clear D. The material was peripheral blood, obtained on day 0 of AZD1222 vaccination. The CDR3 sequence is CASRVRGDYGYTF. In DNA, the CDR3 is TGTGCCAGCCGGGTCCGGGGTGACTATGGCTACACCTTC. Together with reference TRBV2 and TRBJ1-2, the CDR3 gives the full variable domain: EPEVTQTPSHQVTQMGQEVILRCVPISNHLYFYWYRQILGQKVEFLVSFYNNEISEKSEIFDDQFSVERPDGSNFTLKIRSTKLEDSAMYFCASRVRGDYGYTFGSGTRLTVV.